This TCR beta chain was observed in a study of control samples from healthy donors and cancer patients (TCRdb year 2020). Note on this clone: Its target antigen remains unknown. One base away there is no much larger clone; base qualities are not given.

The library was made by the immunoSEQ multiplex PCR assay. The immuneACCESS repertoire file appears here via TCRdb, limited to in-frame rearrangements. These files lack a portion of the clones; in checked studies, under half of the deficit traces to unresolved V genes, and the cause of the others is not known. The sample table holds about 130,000 clones, of which 85% to 95% were seen once. Of the sample, 1.5% to 2% is held by the ten largest clones. V is clipped by 5 bases and J by 0 bases, and the sequence between their germline boundaries is 13 bases long. The germline V gene yields SGHVS for CDR1 and FQNEAQ for CDR2. The CDR3, cysteine through phenylalanine, is 15 amino acids long. Only the CDR3 DNA is retained, 45 bases long and in frame from the first base.

The chain is encoded by TRBV7-8 joined to TRBJ1-2; tentative D gene TRBD1, with 5 bases matching. The sequenced sample consisted of PBMCs. This sequence was found in a middle-aged man with head and neck cancer. The nucleotide sequence reads as follows: TGTGCCAGCAGCATTCAGGGAGGTACTAACTATGGCTACACCTTC. Its translation is CASSIQGGTNYGYTF.